The 17 T cell receptor beta chains below all came from one sample that was sequenced in a study of blood T cell repertoires in COVID-19 (dated by TCRdb to 2018 to 2021). Libraries were prepared through the immunoSEQ multiplex PCR assay. Entries here come from immuneACCESS through TCRdb and include only in-frame sequences with V and J called. Some clones fail to appear in such tables; in the studies checked, an unresolved V gene covers under half of the shortfall, and the cause of the remainder is unknown. The sample contains roughly 100,000 clones, more than 75% of them found a single time. 15% of the sample comes from the top ten. The sample comprised peripheral blood. The receptors come from a man aged 50 to 60 with acute or convalescent COVID-19.

The chain recombines TRBV28 with TRBJ2-7, with 8 bases that match TRBD2. This CDR3 is built from 17 residues. Germline CDR1 and CDR2: MDHEN and SYDVKM. With 5 bases clipped from V and 2 bases from J, the junction kept 14 bases outside the gene matches. Here the CDR3 DNA reads TGTGCCAGCAGTCGTAAGGTGGCTAGCGGGCTTCCCTACGAGCAGTACTTC. Protein sequence: CASSRKVASGLPYEQYF.

The V call is TRBV7-9, the J call TRBJ2-3; 12 nucleotides line up with TRBD2. This CDR3 has 17 amino acids. Germline-derived CDR1 and CDR2 are SEHNR and FQNEAQ (reference sequence). The V segment lost 6 bases and the J segment 0 bases; nucleotides outside the gene matches: 7. CDR3 sequence: CASSRLAGATSTDTQYF. CDR3 nucleotide sequence: TGTGCCAGCAGTAGACTAGCGGGAGCAACTAGCACAGATACGCAGTATTTT.

The chain carries TRBV12-5 and TRBJ2-5, with 12 bases matching TRBD2. V lost 7 bases to trimming and J lost 4 bases; unmatched junction nucleotides: 10. There are 16 residues in the CDR3. The germline CDR1 and CDR2 sequences are LGHNT and FRNRAP. CDR3 sequence (DNA): TGTGCTAGTGAAAGAAGGACTAGCGGGATTGCAGAGACCCAGTACTTC. It translates to CASERRTSGIAETQYF.

The rearrangement uses TRBV18 and TRBJ1-6; maybe TRBD1 (6 bases). The CDR3 has 15 residues. CDR1 and CDR2 (germline): KGHSH, LQKENI. The V gene lost 6 bases and the J gene lost 14 bases, with 23 bases spanning the gap. CDR3: CASSPTRTELVALHF. The CDR3 DNA reads TGTGCCAGCTCCCCGACACGGACAGAGCTGGTGGCCCTCCACTTT.

V usage is TRBV2 and J usage is TRBJ2-2; 12 nucleotides line up with TRBD2. This CDR3 comprises 15 residues. The V gene end was trimmed by 6 bases and the J gene end by 3 bases; junction bases not matched to a gene: 2. Germline CDR1 SNHLY, CDR2 FYNNEI. As DNA, the CDR3 is TGTGCCAGCAGCCGACTAGCGGGAGACACCGGGGAGCTGTTTTTT. This sequence encodes CASSRLAGDTGELFF.

The chain links TRBV6-6 to TRBJ1-5, with D possibly TRBD1 on 5 matching bases. Per the germline V gene, CDR1 is MNHNY and CDR2 is SVGAGI (reference sequence). The CDR3 totals 14 residues. The V and J ends lost 5 bases and 0 bases respectively, with 8 bases between them. The CDR3 DNA sequence: TGTGCCAGCAGTATAGACAGTAGCAATCAGCCCCAGCATTTT. Translating it yields CASSIDSSNQPQHF.

The chain combines TRBV30 with TRBJ1-5, with no clear D. Germline assignment: CDR1 GTSNPN and CDR2 SVGIG (reference sequence). The CDR3 has 13 amino acids. Trimming shortened V by 2 bases and J by 1 base, and 6 bases separated the two germline ends. CDR3 DNA: TGTGCCTGGAGTTCGGGAAGCAATCAGCCCCAGCATTTT. Translated, it gives CAWSSGSNQPQHF.

The rearrangement links TRBV5-4 to TRBJ2-4; TRBD1 is a possible D gene (6 bases). This CDR3 spans 14 amino acids. Germline assignment: CDR1 SGHNT and CDR2 YYREEE (reference sequence). Trimming took off 1 base at V and 8 bases at J, with 13 bases between the two ends. For the CDR3, the DNA is TGTGCCAGCAGCTTGAGGGGGAGTGAGGACATTCAGTACTTC. It yields the protein CASSLRGSEDIQYF.

This chain connects TRBV5-4 to TRBJ2-2; TRBD2 matches 10 bases. Per germline, CDR1 SGHNT and CDR2 YYREEE (reference sequence). With V trimmed by 4 bases and J by 1 base, 4 bases remained unmatched. The length of the CDR3 is 16 residues. The CDR3 here is CASSVWTSGNTGELFF. Written as DNA, the CDR3 is TGTGCCAGCAGCGTTTGGACTAGCGGGAACACCGGGGAGCTGTTTTTT.

This CDR3 is CASKETVLAGRLDTQYF. CDR3 nucleotide sequence: TGTGCCAGCAAGGAGACAGTACTAGCGGGACGGCTAGATACGCAGTATTTT. The gene calls are TRBV11-3 and TRBJ2-3; 10 bases line up with TRBD2. Germline trimming cut 7 bases from V and 5 bases from J; bases unmatched to any gene: 15. The CDR3 totals 17 residues. CDR1 is SGHNT, CDR2 YENEEA, per germline. Full variable domain (outside the CDR3, taken from reference TRBV11-3 and TRBJ2-3): EAGVVQSPRYKIIEKKQPVAFWCNPISGHNTLYWYLQNLGQGPELLIRYENEEAVDDSQLPKDRFSAERLKGVDSTLKIQPAELGDSAVYLCASKETVLAGRLDTQYFGPGTRLTVL.

Remarks on this clone: One junction end disagrees with the germline gene, perhaps due to a read error. The chain joins TRBV11-2 to TRBJ2-1; 9 bases agree with TRBD2. Germline V gene data show CDR1 as SGHAT and CDR2 as FQNNGV. This CDR3 region has 15 residues. The CDR3 DNA follows: TGTGCCAGCAGCCTAGACCTAGCGGGGAACAATGAGCAGTTCTTC. Protein product: CASSLDLAGNNEQFF.

The V call is TRBV6-5, the J call TRBJ2-7; TRBD1 matches 12 bases. J was trimmed by 3 bases and V by 7 bases; bases with no gene match: 4. Per germline, CDR1 MNHEY and CDR2 SVGAGI. The length of the CDR3 is 14 residues. The CDR3 bases are TGTGCCAGCATAAGGGACAGGGGGCTCTACGAGCAGTACTTC. This encodes CASIRDRGLYEQYF.

V usage is TRBV13 and J usage is TRBJ1-3; D might be TRBD1 (5 bases). Germline CDR1 reads PRHDT; CDR2 reads FYEKMQ (reference sequence). Trimming stripped 5 bases from V and 4 bases from J, with 18 bases between. This CDR3 is 16 amino acids long. CDR3 nucleotide sequence: TGTGCCAGCAGCCCTCGGAGGGCCAGGGTCGGAAACACCATATATTTT. It is translated as CASSPRRARVGNTIYF.

The chain recombines TRBV15 with TRBJ2-5, with TRBD2 identical over 10 bases. CDR3 length equals 15 residues. V lost 9 bases and J lost 2; bases outside the gene matches: 9. CDR1 LNHNV and CDR2 YYDKDF come from the germline V gene (reference sequence). The CDR3 DNA sequence: TGTGCCACTCAAGCTAGCGGGGGCATTCAAGAGACCCAGTACTTC. Residues: CATQASGGIQETQYF.

This clone was seen just once. CDR3 loop: CASTRLDQPQHF. DNA for the CDR3: TGTGCCAGCACCAGGTTAGATCAGCCCCAGCATTTT. The chain is built from TRBV28 and TRBJ1-5; no clear D gene. The V gene's germline CDR1 is MDHEN and CDR2 SYDVKM. V lost 7 bases to trimming and J lost 5 bases, with 9 bases between them. The CDR3 has 12 residues.

This chain joins TRBV29-1 and TRBJ1-3; 7 bases are shared with TRBD1. The CDR3 has 13 amino acids. CDR1 SQVTM and CDR2 ANQGSEA come from the germline V gene. Losses at the gene ends were 6 bases for V and 4 bases for J; bases not matched to a gene: 6. The CDR3 DNA is TGCAGCGTGGAGACAGGGACCGGAAACACCATATATTTT. Amino acid sequence: CSVETGTGNTIYF.

The V and J genes are TRBV6-1 and TRBJ2-5, with D possibly TRBD1 on 5 matching bases. Trimming stripped 5 bases from V and 1 base from J, with 17 bases between. The germline V gene encodes CDR1 MNHNS and CDR2 SASEGT. The CDR3 consists of 16 residues. The CDR3, as DNA: TGTGCCAGCAGTAAAGGGGCCATCCGGCCCCAAGAGACCCAGTACTTC. Amino acid sequence: CASSKGAIRPQETQYF.